A selection of T cell receptor beta chains follows, all from one sample in a study of T cells after yellow fever vaccination. TCRdb re-called the 5' RACE reads with MiXCR, one entry per CDR3 protein. Here the sample spans a few hundred thousand distinct CDR3 sequences, 7% to 10% being singletons. The sequences come from PBMCs, collected about 49 days after the first yellow fever vaccination. The receptors were sampled from a man aged 18 to 30 who received the YFV17D yellow fever vaccine. Each CDR3 is given with its conserved first and last residue. The D gene is left open where the match is weak. Some rows have no size entry. The others give once, few or many, or a class for an expanded clone.

NA | TRBJ2-1 | TRBV7-2 | TRBD1 | CASSSVGRTGGKQFF | TGTGCCAGCAGCTCCGTCGGGCGGACAGGGGGAAAGCAGTTCTTC
NA | TRBJ1-2 | TRBV20-1 | NA | CSAGRTETNYGYTF | TGCAGTGCTGGCAGGACAGAGACTAACTATGGCTACACCTTC
few | TRBJ1-3 | TRBV5-1 | NA | CASSTGSGSGNTIYF | TGCGCCAGCAGCACAGGATCAGGCTCTGGAAACACCATATATTTT
NA | TRBJ2-5 | TRBV18 | NA | CASCPTLQETQYF | TGTGCCAGCTGCCCGACTCTCCAAGAGACCCAGTACTTC
few | TRBJ2-7 | TRBV5-8 | TRBD1 | CASSTGQGTYEQYF | TGTGCCAGCAGCACCGGACAGGGGACATACGAGCAGTACTTC
NA | TRBJ1-2 | TRBV20-1 | NA | CSALSYSTNYGYTF | TGCAGTGCTCTCAGTTACAGTACTAACTATGGCTACACCTTC
NA | TRBJ2-3 | TRBV29-1 | NA | CSVEGGEADTQYF | TGCAGCGTTGAAGGGGGAGAGGCAGATACGCAGTATTTT
few | TRBJ1-1 | TRBV12-5 | TRBD1 | CASGSQLTGEVNTEAFF | TGTGCTAGTGGTTCTCAACTGACAGGGGAAGTGAACACTGAAGCTTTCTTT
few | TRBJ1-2 | TRBV29-1 | NA | CSVVWQGSDGYTF | TGCAGCGTTGTCTGGCAGGGGAGTGACGGCTACACCTTC
NA | TRBJ2-7 | TRBV7-9 | TRBD2 | CASSSERGASFNEQYF | TGTGCCAGCAGCTCGGAGCGGGGGGCCTCCTTCAACGAGCAGTACTTC
many | TRBJ2-3 | TRBV6-5 | NA | CASSYRVSTDTQYF | TGTGCCAGCAGTTACCGGGTTAGCACAGATACGCAGTATTTT
NA | TRBJ2-2 | TRBV6-2/TRBV6-3 | TRBD2 | CASSTGLVSGELFF | TGTGCCAGCAGTACGGGACTAGTATCCGGGGAGCTGTTTTTT
NA | TRBJ2-3 | TRBV2 | NA | CASSGDSRGTQYF | TGTGCCAGCAGTGGCGACAGCCGAGGTACGCAGTATTTT
few | TRBJ2-1 | TRBV27 | TRBD2 | CASSLSSVGLAGRDDEQFF | TGTGCCAGCAGTTTATCAAGTGTGGGACTAGCGGGGCGGGATGATGAGCAGTTCTTC
NA | TRBJ2-3 | TRBV18 | NA | CASSAVSGVSTDTQYF | TGTGCCAGCTCGGCCGTGTCGGGGGTAAGCACAGATACGCAGTATTTT
NA | TRBJ1-1 | TRBV6-1 | TRBD1 | CASSNKDRGRTEAFF | TGTGCCAGCAGCAACAAGGACAGGGGAAGGACTGAAGCTTTCTTT
NA | TRBJ2-5 | TRBV20-1 | TRBD2 | CSAREGGSQYF | TGCAGTGCTAGAGAGGGGGGGTCCCAGTACTTC
NA | TRBJ2-5 | TRBV6-5 | NA | CASSYVPNQETQYF | TGTGCCAGCAGTTACGTTCCGAACCAAGAGACCCAGTACTTC
NA | TRBJ2-3 | TRBV7-3 | NA | CASSEGRTDTQYF | TGTGCCAGCAGCGAGGGAAGGACAGATACGCAGTATTTT
few | TRBJ2-2 | TRBV7-9 | NA | CASSSSSGELFF | TGTGCCAGCAGCTCCTCGAGCGGGGAGCTGTTTTTT
few | TRBJ2-1 | TRBV7-3 | NA | CASSLNGGHNEQFF | TGTGCCAGCAGCTTAAACGGGGGGCACAATGAGCAGTTCTTC
NA | TRBJ1-5 | TRBV7-2 | NA | CASSSPGQPQHF | TGTGCCAGCAGCTCCCCAGGTCAGCCCCAGCATTTT
few | TRBJ1-4 | TRBV15 | NA | CATSGSDTTNEKLFF | TGTGCCACCAGCGGCTCAGACACAACTAATGAAAAACTGTTTTTT
few | TRBJ1-2 | TRBV29-1 | NA | CSGKNRSNYGYTF | TGCAGCGGGAAAAACAGATCTAACTATGGCTACACCTTC
many | TRBJ2-2 | TRBV4-2 | TRBD1 | CASSQGQGAANTGELFF | TGTGCCAGCAGCCAAGGACAGGGGGCGGCAAACACCGGGGAGCTGTTTTTT
few | TRBJ2-3 | TRBV10-3 | TRBD1 | CAISSGQGPTNTDTQYF | TGTGCCATCAGCTCAGGACAGGGTCCCACAAATACAGATACGCAGTATTTT
NA | TRBJ2-1 | TRBV20-1 | NA | CSASPAWTRNEQFF | TGCAGTGCCTCACCAGCGTGGACTCGCAATGAGCAGTTCTTC
NA | TRBJ2-1 | TRBV7-2 | NA | CASSLLRKQFF | TGTGCCAGCAGCTTACTGCGAAAGCAGTTCTTC
many | TRBJ2-5 | TRBV15 | NA | CATSRVVEETQYF | TGTGCCACCAGCAGAGTGGTCGAAGAGACCCAGTACTTC